Presented here are 19 T cell receptor beta chains from one specimen sequenced in a study of OX40 agonist ivuxolimab in advanced cancers. Sequenced by immunoSEQ multiplex PCR; TCRdb stores in-frame clones only, minus some. This table holds fewer than 85,000 clones, 92% found once. The sequences come from CD4+ or CD8+ T cells sorted from blood, collected in a trial of the OX40 agonist ivuxolimab. The source of these receptors is an adult with an advanced solid tumor such as melanoma, head and neck, liver or kidney cancer.

This sequence joins TRBV7-2 and TRBJ1-1; 9 nucleotides align to TRBD1. The V and J ends lost 0 bases and 4 bases, in that order; junction bases with no gene match: 3. The CDR3 length is 15 residues. Looked up from germline, CDR1 is SGHTA and CDR2 is FQGNSA. In DNA, the CDR3 is TGTGCCAGCAGCTTAGCGGGGACAGGGCCCACTGAAGCTTTCTTT. It codes for CASSLAGTGPTEAFF. The variable domain in full, completed from reference TRBV7-2 and TRBJ1-1, reads GAGVSQSPSNKVTEKGKDVELRCDPISGHTALYWYRQSLGQGLEFLIYFQGNSAPDKSGLPSDRFSAERTGGSVSTLTIQRTQQEDSAVYLCASSLAGTGPTEAFFGQGTRLTVV.

The chain links TRBV4-2 to TRBJ1-1; 7 bases are shared with TRBD1. The CDR3 is 15 residues long. Germline loops: CDR1 LGHNA, CDR2 YNFKEQ. V lost 0 bases to trimming and J lost 6 bases; unmatched junction nucleotides: 7. In DNA, the CDR3 is TGTGCCAGCAGCCAAGATCGCCTGACAGGGCCTGAAGCTTTCTTT. It is translated as CASSQDRLTGPEAFF.

This chain connects TRBV11-1 to TRBJ2-2; possibly TRBD2 for D (5 bases). The V and J ends lost 2 bases and 6 bases respectively, with 10 bases between them. The CDR3 covers 14 residues. CDR1 and CDR2 (germline): SGHAT, FQDESV (reference sequence). The CDR3 DNA follows: TGTGCCAGCAGCTTATTAAGACTATCCGGGGAGCTGTTTTTT. This encodes CASSLLRLSGELFF.

The J gene is TRBJ2-7, the V gene TRBV7-9; D possibly corresponds to TRBD2 (6 bases). Germline V gene data show CDR1 as SEHNR and CDR2 as FQNEAQ (reference sequence). The CDR3 extends over 14 amino acids. Trimming cost V 5 bases and J 1 base, with 12 bases left between them. DNA of the CDR3: TGTGCCAGCAGCGTATCGGGGACTTCCTACGAGCAGTACTTC. Protein sequence: CASSVSGTSYEQYF.

This clone appeared a single time. This chain uses TRBV28 with TRBJ1-6; D not resolved. Germline CDR1 MDHEN, CDR2 SYDVKM. Trimming removed 11 bases at V and 7 bases at J, with 12 bases between. The CDR3 consists of 12 residues. CDR3 region: CAGCGLNSPLHF. The CDR3 DNA is TGTGCCGGTTGTGGGTTGAATTCACCCCTCCACTTT.

This clone came up a few times. The gene calls are TRBV19 and TRBJ1-5, with no clear D. The CDR3 has 14 residues. V lost 3 bases and J 5 bases, leaving 11 bases between the germline ends. CDR1 and CDR2 (germline): LNHDA, SQIVND (reference sequence). DNA for the CDR3: TGTGCCAGTAGTATTGTCATAGGAGATCAGCCCCAGCATTTT. Translation gives CASSIVIGDQPQHF.

V usage is TRBV11-1 and J usage is TRBJ1-5; D unclear. Germline CDR1 SGHAT, CDR2 FQDESV (reference sequence). The germline V and J ends were trimmed by 5 bases and 0 bases, with 20 bases remaining between them. The CDR3 contains 18 residues. The CDR3 region has the DNA TGTGCCAGCAGCCCCCGGTACGATAACAGACTTAGCAATCAGCCCCAGCATTTT. Residues: CASSPRYDNRLSNQPQHF.

This clone was seen a single time. The chain joins TRBV19 to TRBJ1-5; 11 bases are shared with TRBD1. CDR1 and CDR2 from the germline V gene are LNHDA and SQIVND (reference sequence). After removal of 6 bases from V and 0 bases from J, the junction contained 22 bases not matched to a gene. This CDR3 is 22 amino acids long. The CDR3 region has the DNA TGTGCCAGTAGGCCTCAGGACAGGGGGCAAAACTGGCGGGAACATAGCAATCAGCCCCAGCATTTT. This sequence encodes CASRPQDRGQNWREHSNQPQHF.

The genes are TRBV28 and TRBJ2-1; 7 bases map to TRBD1. Germline V CDR1 and CDR2: MDHEN, SYDVKM. The CDR3 spans 16 residues. Unmatched junction bases numbered 12, after V lost 4 bases and J lost 6 bases. The CDR3 protein is CASSSPGTVAVNEQFF. CDR3 bases: TGTGCCAGCAGTTCCCCCGGGACAGTGGCTGTCAATGAGCAGTTCTTC.

This clone was counted only a few times. The chain employs TRBV18 and TRBJ2-7; 8 positions agree with TRBD2. Germline V gene sequence: CDR1 KGHSH, CDR2 LQKENI. This CDR3 has 17 amino acids. Losses at the gene ends were 0 bases for V and 7 bases for J; bases not matched to a gene: 14. CDR3 residues: CASSPPFVSSGLREQYF. The CDR3 region has the DNA TGTGCCAGCTCACCACCTTTTGTGTCTAGCGGGCTGCGGGAGCAGTACTTC.

The gene calls are TRBV19 and TRBJ2-3; 8 nucleotides align to TRBD2. The CDR3 has 15 residues. Trimming took 8 bases from V and 5 from J; bases not matched to a gene: 12. Germline V CDR1 and CDR2: LNHDA, SQIVND (reference sequence). DNA for the CDR3: TGTGCCAGTTCTCCATCCGGGACTAGGGGAGATACGCAGTATTTT. Encoded protein: CASSPSGTRGDTQYF.

This chain uses TRBV5-4 with TRBJ2-3; the D gene is possibly TRBD2 (6 bases). Germline values: CDR1 SGHNT, CDR2 YYREEE (reference sequence). The CDR3 contains 16 residues. The V end lost 4 bases, the J end lost 3 bases, and 18 bases lay between the germline ends. Here the CDR3 reads CASSDSKERATDTQYF. The CDR3 coding sequence is TGTGCCAGCAGCGACTCCAAGGAGCGGGCGACAGATACGCAGTATTTT.

The chain couples TRBV7-9 to TRBJ1-6; 7 nucleotides line up with TRBD1. Germline lookup yields CDR1 SEHNR and CDR2 FQNEAQ (reference sequence). The junction had 7 bases not matched to a gene; V was cut back by 6 bases and J by 5 bases. This CDR3 contains 15 residues. DNA for the CDR3: TGTGCCAGCAGGAGCCGACAGGGAAATAATTCACCCCTCCACTTT. Residues: CASRSRQGNNSPLHF.

This chain connects TRBV7-2 to TRBJ1-2; no definite D call. Trimming pared 5 bases from V and 0 bases from J, leaving 10 bases between. The CDR3 loop spans 14 amino acids. Germline V CDR1 and CDR2: SGHTA, FQGNSA. CDR3 sequence reads: CASSMGVTNYGYTF. The CDR3 DNA reads as TGTGCCAGCAGCATGGGAGTCACTAACTATGGCTACACCTTC.

This clone was detected once. V is TRBV30 and J is TRBJ2-3, with 8 positions matching TRBD1. The CDR3 covers 13 residues. Germline CDR1 GTSNPN, CDR2 SVGIG (reference sequence). J lost 6 bases, V lost 4 bases, and 6 bases had no gene match. The CDR3 nucleotides are TGTGCCTGGACCCAAACAGGGGGGGATACGCAGTATTTT. Translating it yields CAWTQTGGDTQYF. Supplemented by reference TRBV30 and TRBJ2-3, the full variable domain reads SQTIHQWPATLVQPVGSPLSLECTVEGTSNPNLYWYRQAAGRGLQLLFYSVGIGQISSEVPQNLSASRPQDRQFILSSKKLLLSDSGFYLCAWTQTGGDTQYFGPGTRLTVL.

This clone was seen a few times. The chain employs TRBV6-6 and TRBJ2-1, with 10 bases that match TRBD2. J gave up 9 bases and V 6 bases, and 11 bases lay outside the gene matches. Looked up from germline, CDR1 is MNHNY and CDR2 is SVGAGI (reference sequence). There are 15 residues in the CDR3. The CDR3 coding sequence is TGTGCCAGCAGCCACGGGAGCGGGAGGGCCGGTGAGCAGTTCTTC. This translates into CASSHGSGRAGEQFF.

This chain connects TRBV9 to TRBJ2-7; D unclear. Germline lookup yields CDR1 SGDLS and CDR2 YYNGEE. Trimming left V 4 bases short and J 2 bases short, with 13 bases between. CDR3 length: 14 amino acids. This CDR3 reads CASSSHLGPYEQYF. The DNA of the CDR3 is TGTGCCAGCAGCAGCCACCTTGGACCCTACGAGCAGTACTTC.

A word on this clone: The sample carries other DNA sequences with the same CDR3. The chain carries TRBV27 and TRBJ1-1, with no clear D. Germline V gene data show CDR1 as MNHEY and CDR2 as SMNVEV (reference sequence). V was trimmed by 0 bases and J by 6 bases, leaving 17 bases between them. The CDR3 runs to 16 residues. CDR3 sequence reads: CASSLSRAAAAAEAFF. As DNA, the CDR3 is TGTGCCAGCAGTTTATCGAGGGCGGCCGCGGCGGCTGAAGCTTTCTTT.

The rearrangement joins TRBV19 to TRBJ2-7; no reliable D call. There are 14 residues in the CDR3. Germline CDR1 and CDR2: LNHDA and SQIVND (reference sequence). Between the trimmed V and J ends, which lost 2 bases and 3 bases, there was a span of 11 bases. The DNA for the CDR3 is TGTGCCAGTAGTATAAGAGGCAGACTCTACGAGCAGTACTTC. Protein product: CASSIRGRLYEQYF.